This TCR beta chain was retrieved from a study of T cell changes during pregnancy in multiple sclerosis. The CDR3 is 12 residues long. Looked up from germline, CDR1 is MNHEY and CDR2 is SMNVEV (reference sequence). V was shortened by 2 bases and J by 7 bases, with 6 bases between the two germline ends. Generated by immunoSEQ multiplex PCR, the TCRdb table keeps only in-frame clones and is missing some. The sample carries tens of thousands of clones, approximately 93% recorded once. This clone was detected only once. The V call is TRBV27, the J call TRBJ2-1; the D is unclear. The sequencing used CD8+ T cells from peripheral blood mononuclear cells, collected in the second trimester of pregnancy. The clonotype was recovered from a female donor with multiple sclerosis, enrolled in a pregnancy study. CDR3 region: CASSLNGNEQFF. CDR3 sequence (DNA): TGTGCCAGCAGTTTAAACGGTAATGAGCAGTTCTTC.